This is a list of T cell receptor beta chains from one sample in a study of beta chain features in type 1 diabetes. Data came from immunoSEQ multiplex PCR; TCRdb stores just in-frame clones and leaves some out. In the table there are hundreds of thousands of clones, over 12% of which are singletons. Sequenced sample: naive CD4+ T cells from blood. These receptors were obtained from a man between 18 and 35 years old with type 1 diabetes. Each CDR3 is given with its conserved first and last residue. Each record gives: V gene, clone size, D gene, J gene, CDR3 DNA, CDR3 protein. D genes are given only for firm matches. The listing skips clone size in some rows; elsewhere it reads once, few, many or a size class.

v_call: TRBV11-2; clone_size: NA; d_call: TRBD1; j_call: TRBJ2-7; cdr3_nt: TGTGCCAGCAGCTCCCACAGGGGGCGAATTGGCGAGCAGTACTTC; cdr3_aa: CASSSHRGRIGEQYF
v_call: TRBV6-5; clone_size: few; d_call: TRBD1; j_call: TRBJ2-7; cdr3_nt: TGTGCCAGCAGTTACCAACAGGGGGGAGAGCAGTACTTC; cdr3_aa: CASSYQQGGEQYF
v_call: TRBV5-6; clone_size: NA; d_call: TRBD1; j_call: TRBJ2-4; cdr3_nt: TGTGCCAGCAGCTTGGGAGGGGGCAGAAACATTCAGTACTTC; cdr3_aa: CASSLGGGRNIQYF
v_call: TRBV28; clone_size: NA; d_call: TRBD2; j_call: TRBJ2-1; cdr3_nt: TGTGCCAGCAGTTTAGGGGGGGTCCCGAATGAGCAGTTCTTC; cdr3_aa: CASSLGGVPNEQFF
v_call: TRBV28; clone_size: NA; d_call: NA; j_call: TRBJ2-1; cdr3_nt: TGTGCCAGCAGTTCGTATAGGACAAGGAATGAGCAGTTCTTC; cdr3_aa: CASSSYRTRNEQFF
v_call: TRBV30; clone_size: few; d_call: NA; j_call: TRBJ1-4; cdr3_nt: TGTGCCTGGAATCAGGGAACTAATGAAAAACTGTTTTTT; cdr3_aa: CAWNQGTNEKLFF
v_call: TRBV7-2; clone_size: NA; d_call: TRBD2; j_call: TRBJ2-1; cdr3_nt: TGTGCCAGCAGCTTACGAAGCCTAGCGGGAGGCAATGAGCAGTTCTTC; cdr3_aa: CASSLRSLAGGNEQFF
v_call: TRBV19; clone_size: NA; d_call: NA; j_call: TRBJ2-1; cdr3_nt: TGTGCCAGTAGTATAGGGCTAGGCAACTACAATGAGCAGTTCTTC; cdr3_aa: CASSIGLGNYNEQFF
v_call: TRBV27; clone_size: NA; d_call: NA; j_call: TRBJ1-1; cdr3_nt: TGTGCCAGCAGTTGGGGAGACGGAGCGTATGGGAACACTGAAGCTTTCTTT; cdr3_aa: CASSWGDGAYGNTEAFF
v_call: TRBV5-1; clone_size: few; d_call: TRBD2; j_call: TRBJ2-3; cdr3_nt: TGCGCCAGCAGCCCCCGGATCCGGCTAGCGGGAGTCGGTGGGTCCACAGATACGCAGTATTTT; cdr3_aa: CASSPRIRLAGVGGSTDTQYF
v_call: TRBV20-1; clone_size: few; d_call: NA; j_call: TRBJ2-1; cdr3_nt: TGCAGTGCTAGAGCCGGGACAGAGCAGTTCTTC; cdr3_aa: CSARAGTEQFF
v_call: TRBV30; clone_size: NA; d_call: TRBD2; j_call: TRBJ2-3; cdr3_nt: TGTGCCTGGAGTCGGGGGGGTACCGCCCCTAGCACAGATACGCAGTATTTT; cdr3_aa: CAWSRGGTAPSTDTQYF
v_call: TRBV7-9; clone_size: NA; d_call: NA; j_call: TRBJ1-1; cdr3_nt: TGTGCCAGCAGCTTAATGACGGGGAACACTGAAGCTTTCTTT; cdr3_aa: CASSLMTGNTEAFF
v_call: TRBV29-1; clone_size: NA; d_call: NA; j_call: TRBJ2-1; cdr3_nt: TGCAGCGTTGATAGGGGAAACAATGAGCAGTTCTTC; cdr3_aa: CSVDRGNNEQFF
v_call: TRBV2; clone_size: few; d_call: TRBD2; j_call: TRBJ2-3; cdr3_nt: TGTGCCAGCAGTGCGGGCGGGGGGGCGACAGATACGCAGTATTTT; cdr3_aa: CASSAGGGATDTQYF
v_call: TRBV9; clone_size: NA; d_call: NA; j_call: TRBJ1-3; cdr3_nt: TGTGCCAGCAGCGTACTTAGCGGAAACTCTGGAAACACCATATATTTT; cdr3_aa: CASSVLSGNSGNTIYF
v_call: TRBV13; clone_size: NA; d_call: TRBD1; j_call: TRBJ2-1; cdr3_nt: TGTGCCAGCAGCTTCCCGGGACAGGGAAGCAATGAGCAGTTCTTC; cdr3_aa: CASSFPGQGSNEQFF
v_call: TRBV30; clone_size: NA; d_call: NA; j_call: TRBJ1-4; cdr3_nt: TGTGCCTGGCGTTCCGGGAGAAGTGCAACTAATGAAAAACTGTTTTTT; cdr3_aa: CAWRSGRSATNEKLFF
v_call: TRBV30; clone_size: few; d_call: NA; j_call: TRBJ2-7; cdr3_nt: TGTGCCTGGAGTTACAGGAACCCCGAGCAGTACTTC; cdr3_aa: CAWSYRNPEQYF
v_call: TRBV5-4; clone_size: few; d_call: NA; j_call: TRBJ1-1; cdr3_nt: TGTGCCAGCAGCCCGCTTGACTCCTACACTGAAGCTTTCTTT; cdr3_aa: CASSPLDSYTEAFF
v_call: TRBV6-5; clone_size: NA; d_call: TRBD1; j_call: TRBJ1-5; cdr3_nt: TGTGCCAGCAGTTCGAGGACAGGGAGCAATCAGCCCCAGCATTTT; cdr3_aa: CASSSRTGSNQPQHF
v_call: TRBV10-3; clone_size: NA; d_call: NA; j_call: TRBJ2-7; cdr3_nt: TGTGCCATCAGTGAAGGGGGGGTCGGCGAGCAGTACTTC; cdr3_aa: CAISEGGVGEQYF
v_call: TRBV9; clone_size: NA; d_call: TRBD1; j_call: TRBJ2-7; cdr3_nt: TGTGCCAGCAGCGTAGGGGGACAGGGAACCCCCTACGAGCAGTACTTC; cdr3_aa: CASSVGGQGTPYEQYF
v_call: TRBV28; clone_size: NA; d_call: TRBD2; j_call: TRBJ2-7; cdr3_nt: TGTGCCAGCAGTTCCCCCGGGACTAGCGGTCTCCTCTACGAGCAGTACTTC; cdr3_aa: CASSSPGTSGLLYEQYF
v_call: TRBV6-5; clone_size: few; d_call: NA; j_call: TRBJ2-6; cdr3_nt: TGTGCCAGCAGCGTGGGCCCTGGGGCCAACGTCCTGACTTTC; cdr3_aa: CASSVGPGANVLTF
v_call: TRBV28; clone_size: few; d_call: NA; j_call: TRBJ1-2; cdr3_nt: TGTGCCAGCACAGGGCGTAACTATGGCTACACCTTC; cdr3_aa: CASTGRNYGYTF
v_call: TRBV7-2; clone_size: few; d_call: TRBD2; j_call: TRBJ2-3; cdr3_nt: TGTGCCAGCAGACCCCCAGGACTAGGCACAGATACGCAGTATTTT; cdr3_aa: CASRPPGLGTDTQYF
v_call: TRBV30; clone_size: few; d_call: TRBD1; j_call: TRBJ1-5; cdr3_nt: TGTGCCTGGAGCCTTGGACAGGGTGGAAGCCCCCAGCATTTT; cdr3_aa: CAWSLGQGGSPQHF
v_call: TRBV4-3; clone_size: few; d_call: NA; j_call: TRBJ1-1; cdr3_nt: TGCGCCAGCAGCCAAGTAACAGTGAACACTGAAGCTTTCTTT; cdr3_aa: CASSQVTVNTEAFF
v_call: TRBV30; clone_size: NA; d_call: NA; j_call: TRBJ2-5; cdr3_nt: TGTGCCTGGAGTGTACGGGGGGAGACCCAGTACTTC; cdr3_aa: CAWSVRGETQYF
v_call: TRBV30; clone_size: few; d_call: NA; j_call: TRBJ2-5; cdr3_nt: TGTGCCTGGAGTGGGTACGAGGCAGGGCTAGGGGAGACCCAGTACTTC; cdr3_aa: CAWSGYEAGLGETQYF
v_call: TRBV28; clone_size: NA; d_call: TRBD1; j_call: TRBJ2-4; cdr3_nt: TGTGCCAGCCAGACAGGGGGCGCCGGAGTGGCCAAAAACATTCAGTACTTC; cdr3_aa: CASQTGGAGVAKNIQYF
v_call: TRBV11-2; clone_size: few; d_call: NA; j_call: TRBJ2-5; cdr3_nt: TGTGCCAGCAGCCTCTTGGAGACCCAGTACTTC; cdr3_aa: CASSLLETQYF
v_call: TRBV6-5; clone_size: NA; d_call: TRBD1; j_call: TRBJ2-7; cdr3_nt: TGTGCCAGCACCTTGACAGGGGCCTTAGGACACGAGCAGTACTTC; cdr3_aa: CASTLTGALGHEQYF
v_call: TRBV5-1; clone_size: few; d_call: NA; j_call: TRBJ2-3; cdr3_nt: TGCGCCAGCAGCTTCGAGGGAACAGATACGCAGTATTTT; cdr3_aa: CASSFEGTDTQYF
v_call: TRBV29-1; clone_size: NA; d_call: TRBD2; j_call: TRBJ2-1; cdr3_nt: TGCAGCGTTGAACGGCGACTAGCCTCCAATGAGCAGTTCTTC; cdr3_aa: CSVERRLASNEQFF
v_call: TRBV9; clone_size: few; d_call: NA; j_call: TRBJ1-2; cdr3_nt: TGTGCCAGCAGCGTAGGGGGGGACCAACTTTGGGGCTACACCTTC; cdr3_aa: CASSVGGDQLWGYTF
v_call: TRBV29-1; clone_size: few; d_call: NA; j_call: TRBJ2-7; cdr3_nt: TGCAGCGTTCCAATCAGGGACTCGCACTCGTACGTCGCTTGTCGGAACCACGAGCAGTACTTC; cdr3_aa: CSVPIRDSHSYVACRNHEQYF
v_call: TRBV30; clone_size: few; d_call: NA; j_call: TRBJ1-5; cdr3_nt: TGTGCCTGTACCCCTACCTATAGCAATCAGCCCCAGCATTTT; cdr3_aa: CACTPTYSNQPQHF
v_call: TRBV2; clone_size: few; d_call: TRBD1; j_call: TRBJ1-1; cdr3_nt: TGTGCCAGCAGTGAGACAGGGGTAATAGGCACTGAAGCTTTCTTT; cdr3_aa: CASSETGVIGTEAFF
v_call: TRBV18; clone_size: NA; d_call: TRBD1; j_call: TRBJ1-4; cdr3_nt: TGTGCCAGCTCACGGACAGGGAGAACTAATGAAAAACTGTTTTTT; cdr3_aa: CASSRTGRTNEKLFF
v_call: TRBV4-3; clone_size: few; d_call: NA; j_call: TRBJ1-2; cdr3_nt: TGCGCCAGCAGCCAAGATCTTAACCGACAGCACTATGGCTACACCTTC; cdr3_aa: CASSQDLNRQHYGYTF
v_call: TRBV10-3; clone_size: NA; d_call: TRBD1; j_call: TRBJ2-3; cdr3_nt: TGTGCCATCAGTGAGCCAAACAGGGGTAGGGATACGCAGTATTTT; cdr3_aa: CAISEPNRGRDTQYF
v_call: TRBV10-2; clone_size: few; d_call: TRBD1; j_call: TRBJ1-2; cdr3_nt: TGCGCCAGCAAGGTAGGGACAGATGATGGCTACACCTTC; cdr3_aa: CASKVGTDDGYTF
v_call: TRBV7-9; clone_size: few; d_call: TRBD1; j_call: TRBJ1-5; cdr3_nt: TGTGCCAGCAGCTTGGGACAGGGGAATCAGCCCCAGCATTTT; cdr3_aa: CASSLGQGNQPQHF
v_call: TRBV10-3; clone_size: few; d_call: NA; j_call: TRBJ2-7; cdr3_nt: TGTGCCACCGCACTGCGGGATTCCGAGCAGTACTTC; cdr3_aa: CATALRDSEQYF
v_call: TRBV7-9; clone_size: NA; d_call: TRBD1; j_call: TRBJ2-5; cdr3_nt: TGTGCCAGCAGCTCGGGACAGGGTGAACTAGAGACCCAGTACTTC; cdr3_aa: CASSSGQGELETQYF
v_call: TRBV18; clone_size: NA; d_call: NA; j_call: TRBJ1-2; cdr3_nt: TGTGCCAGCTCACCACTAAACACAAACTATGGCTACACCTTC; cdr3_aa: CASSPLNTNYGYTF
v_call: TRBV7-2; clone_size: NA; d_call: TRBD2; j_call: TRBJ2-5; cdr3_nt: TGTGCCAGCAGCAACGGACTAGCGGGAGGGGCCCAGTACTTC; cdr3_aa: CASSNGLAGGAQYF
v_call: TRBV2; clone_size: NA; d_call: TRBD2; j_call: TRBJ2-1; cdr3_nt: TGTGCCAGCGCCCTACTAGCGGGGAGTTACAATGAGCAGTTCTTC; cdr3_aa: CASALLAGSYNEQFF
v_call: TRBV5-1; clone_size: few; d_call: TRBD2; j_call: TRBJ2-1; cdr3_nt: TGCGCCAGCAGCTCGGGACTAGGATACAATGAGCAGTTCTTC; cdr3_aa: CASSSGLGYNEQFF
v_call: TRBV11-2; clone_size: NA; d_call: NA; j_call: TRBJ2-3; cdr3_nt: TGTGCCAGCAGTTTTACAAGAGGGGGGGCTCTCACAGATACGCAGTATTTT; cdr3_aa: CASSFTRGGALTDTQYF
v_call: TRBV25-1; clone_size: NA; d_call: NA; j_call: TRBJ1-6; cdr3_nt: TGTGCCAGCAGTGTGTCCGTAGCACCCCTCCACTTT; cdr3_aa: CASSVSVAPLHF
v_call: TRBV5-4; clone_size: NA; d_call: NA; j_call: TRBJ1-5; cdr3_nt: TGTGCCAGCAGCTTGGACAGGGCCCAGCCCCAGCATTTT; cdr3_aa: CASSLDRAQPQHF
v_call: TRBV29-1; clone_size: few; d_call: NA; j_call: TRBJ1-5; cdr3_nt: TGCAGCGTTGCGGGGTATAGCAATCAGCCCCAGCATTTT; cdr3_aa: CSVAGYSNQPQHF